This passage covers 16 T cell receptor beta chains from one sample sequenced in a study of Ad26.COV2.S vaccination and SARS-CoV-2 variants. This sample's treatment: 19 received Ad26.COV2.S at low or high dose, single or two shots; about 5 received placebo; per-sample allocation not given. Repertoires come from day 63 after the first vaccine or placebo injection. Only in-frame clones appear in the TCRdb table, and some are missing; sequencing was by immunoSEQ multiplex PCR. The data show 350,000 to 500,000 clones, with roughly 87% seen just once and under 4.5% held by the top ten. Sequencing was performed on peripheral blood, taken in a trial of Ad26.COV2.S vaccine versus placebo. The receptors originated from a person between 18 and 60 years old who received the Ad26.COV2.S COVID-19 vaccine or a placebo.

This chain joins TRBV4-2 and TRBJ2-5, with D possibly being TRBD2 (6 bases). Germline lookup yields CDR1 LGHNA and CDR2 YNFKEQ. V lost 3 bases to trimming and J lost 2 bases, with 13 bases between them. This CDR3 region has 15 residues. In DNA, the CDR3 is TGTGCCAGCAGCCACCAAGTAGCGGAACAAGAGACCCAGTACTTC. Protein: CASSHQVAEQETQYF.

This chain uses TRBV9 with TRBJ1-1; the D gene is possibly TRBD1 (5 bases). The CDR3 is 13 amino acids. Trimming cost V 0 bases and J 6 bases, with 9 bases left between them. Per germline, CDR1 SGDLS and CDR2 YYNGEE. In nucleotides, the CDR3 is TGTGCCAGCAGCGTAGCGGGGGTCCCTGAAGCTTTCTTT. It codes for CASSVAGVPEAFF. The variable domain in full, completed from reference TRBV9 and TRBJ1-1, reads DSGVTQTPKHLITATGQRVTLRCSPRSGDLSVYWYQQSLDQGLQFLIQYYNGEERAKGNILERFSAQQFPDLHSELNLSSLELGDSALYFCASSVAGVPEAFFGQGTRLTVV.

The V call is TRBV6-2 or TRBV6-3, the J call TRBJ2-7, with 8 nucleotides matching TRBD1. The V and J ends lost 4 bases and 6 bases, in that order; junction bases with no gene match: 8. The germline gives CDR1 MNHEY, CDR2 SVGEGT. This CDR3 has 14 residues. The CDR3, as DNA: TGTGCCAGCAGTTCCCCGGGACAGGTCCGCGAGCAGTACTTC. This codes for CASSSPGQVREQYF.

The gene calls are TRBV15 and TRBJ2-7; the D is unclear. Germline CDR1 reads LNHNV; CDR2 reads YYDKDF (reference sequence). The CDR3 spans 13 residues. V lost 1 base, J lost 6 bases, and 10 bases lay in between. This chain's CDR3 is CATSRGGPSEQYF. CDR3 DNA sequence: TGTGCCACCAGCAGAGGTGGTCCGAGCGAGCAGTACTTC.

The chain couples TRBV7-3 to TRBJ2-1; tentative D call: TRBD2 (6 bases). Germline V gives CDR1 SGHTA, CDR2 FQGTGA. This CDR3 contains 12 residues. V lost 5 bases, J lost 6 bases, and 8 bases lay in between. As DNA, the CDR3 is TGTGCCAGCAGCCATAGCGGCAATGAGCAGTTCTTC. It codes for CASSHSGNEQFF.

The chain joins TRBV13 to TRBJ2-3; TRBD1 aligns across 8 bases. Trimming cost V 5 bases and J 0 bases; bases outside gene matches: 7. There are 16 residues in the CDR3. Germline V CDR1 and CDR2: PRHDT, FYEKMQ (reference sequence). CDR3 in amino acids: CASSPRTGYSTDTQYF. The CDR3 nucleotides are TGTGCCAGCAGCCCCAGGACAGGGTATAGCACAGATACGCAGTATTTT.

This rearrangement joins TRBV2 to TRBJ1-2, with D tentatively TRBD1 (6 bases). Trimming shortened V by 4 bases and J by 1 base, and 7 bases separated the two germline ends. The CDR3 spans 13 residues. Germline loops: CDR1 SNHLY, CDR2 FYNNEI. CDR3 sequence (DNA): TGTGCCAGCAGTGGCAGGGGTAACTATGGCTACACCTTC. It is translated as CASSGRGNYGYTF. Together with reference TRBV2 and TRBJ1-2, the CDR3 gives the full variable domain: EPEVTQTPSHQVTQMGQEVILRCVPISNHLYFYWYRQILGQKVEFLVSFYNNEISEKSEIFDDQFSVERPDGSNFTLKIRSTKLEDSAMYFCASSGRGNYGYTFGSGTRLTVV.

This CDR3 reads CASSSRARTGELFF. Written as DNA, the CDR3 is TGTGCCAGCAGCTCACGGGCCAGAACCGGGGAGCTGTTTTTT. The chain employs TRBV5-5 and TRBJ2-2; D is unclear. CDR3 length: 14 amino acids. Trimming shortened V by 3 bases and J by 5 bases, and 11 bases separated the two germline ends. Germline values: CDR1 SGHKS, CDR2 YYEKEE (reference sequence).

The rearrangement links TRBV7-8 to TRBJ2-7; 9 bases are shared with TRBD2. J lost 0 bases, V lost 0 bases, and 12 bases had no gene match. This CDR3 is built from 19 residues. Germline CDR1 reads SGHVS; CDR2 reads FQNEAQ. The CDR3 nucleotides are TGTGCCAGCAGCTTAGCGTGGGTTAGCGGGAGCTCGGGCTCCTACGAGCAGTACTTC. Its protein is CASSLAWVSGSSGSYEQYF.

V usage is TRBV7-3 and J usage is TRBJ2-2, with D uncertain. Germline lookup yields CDR1 SGHTA and CDR2 FQGTGA. The CDR3 extends over 14 amino acids. Trimming cost V 0 bases and J 4 bases, with 6 bases left between them. CDR3 protein: CASSLTGVTGELFF. The CDR3 nucleotides read TGTGCCAGCAGCTTAACAGGTGTCACCGGGGAGCTGTTTTTT.

As for this clone: Other nucleotide sequences from this sample produce the same CDR3. The chain employs TRBV5-1 and TRBJ2-1; no firm D call. V lost 0 bases and J lost 6, with 4 bases in between. This CDR3 region has 12 residues. Germline assignment: CDR1 SGHRS and CDR2 YFSETQ. CDR3 coding DNA: TGCGCCAGCAGCTTGGCCGGCAATGAGCAGTTCTTC. Amino acids: CASSLAGNEQFF. Combining the CDR3 with reference TRBV5-1 and TRBJ2-1 gives the whole variable domain KAGVTQTPRYLIKTRGQQVTLSCSPISGHRSVSWYQQTPGQGLQFLFEYFSETQRNKGNFPGRFSGRQFSNSRSEMNVSTLELGDSALYLCASSLAGNEQFFGPGTRLTVL.

This rearrangement joins TRBV25-1 to TRBJ2-7, with 9 bases fitting TRBD1. The CDR3 extends over 15 amino acids. The junction had 7 bases not matched to a gene; V was cut back by 4 bases and J by 3 bases. CDR1 is MGHDK, CDR2 SYGVNS, per germline. CDR3: CASSARTGVDYEQYF. The DNA for the CDR3 is TGTGCCAGCAGTGCCCGGACAGGGGTAGACTACGAGCAGTACTTC.

CDR3 in DNA: TGTGCCAGCAGTTCCAACGCAGGGGTATGGGCCGGGGAGCTGTTTTTT. The encoded protein is CASSSNAGVWAGELFF. J is TRBJ2-2 and V is TRBV6-2 or TRBV6-3, with D tentatively TRBD1 (6 bases). The CDR3 spans 16 residues. Trimming cost V 4 bases and J 6 bases, with 18 bases left between them. Germline lookup yields CDR1 MNHEY and CDR2 SVGEGT.

As to this clone: In the same sample, other DNA sequences code for this CDR3. The rearrangement uses TRBV27 and TRBJ2-7; D is uncertain. V lost 5 bases to trimming and J lost 0 bases, with 2 bases between them. The germline V gene encodes CDR1 MNHEY and CDR2 SMNVEV (reference sequence). The CDR3 is 11 residues long. In DNA, the CDR3 is TGTGCCAGCAGTCTCTCCTACGAGCAGTACTTC. As protein: CASSLSYEQYF.

This chain joins TRBV9 and TRBJ2-1, with TRBD2 matching over 12 bases. V dropped 3 bases and J dropped 7; count of bases not matched to a gene: 5. CDR1 SGDLS and CDR2 YYNGEE come from the germline V gene. The CDR3 runs to 15 residues. The CDR3 region has the DNA TGTGCCAGCAGCGCTAGCGGGAGGGCCTGGAATGAGCAGTTCTTC. Its translation is CASSASGRAWNEQFF.

This chain joins TRBV29-1 and TRBJ2-1; a possible D gene is TRBD1 (6 bases). The germline V gene encodes CDR1 SQVTM and CDR2 ANQGSEA. The length of the CDR3 is 17 residues. V lost 4 bases, J lost 2 bases, and 21 bases lay in between. The CDR3 nucleotides are TGCAGCGTTGCGACCTCTGGGGCCAGGGGCACCTACAATGAGCAGTTCTTC. Protein: CSVATSGARGTYNEQFF.